The clone carrying this T cell receptor (beta chain) was observed a handful of times. Its specificity is not known. Trimming cost V 5 bases and J 11 bases, with 21 bases left between them. Germline V CDR1 and CDR2: MNHEY, SMNVEV (reference sequence). CDR3 size: 14 residues. This specimen belongs to a study of CD8 T cells in ankylosing spondylitis. Study-level results: Seemingly characteristic of ankylosing spondylitis blood was a TCR beta motif consisting of 7 or 8 highly homologous variants. Disease-linked clones were reportedly significantly enriched in matched ankylosing spondylitis synovial fluid. Some of these motif variants have turned up before, in reports on reactive arthritis synovial fluid and blood.

Libraries for TCR beta were made by quantitative 5'-RACE with molecular barcodes. Via MiXCR, TCRdb re-called the 5' RACE reads, giving one row per CDR3 protein. The sample shows about 500,000 distinct CDR3 sequences, approximately 5% of them seen only once. The rearrangement links TRBV27 to TRBJ1-1; D not resolved. What was sequenced was blood, either unsorted or a sorted T cell fraction (not recorded which). The clonotype originates from a male donor with ankylosing spondylitis. CDR3 nucleotide sequence: TGTGCCAGCAGTCTAGTTATCGGCAGCGTAGAGGCTTTCTTT. Protein sequence: CASSLVIGSVEAFF.